These T cell receptor beta chains were read from a single sample in a study of breast tumors, draining lymph nodes, adjacent tissues. Each CDR3 protein gets one entry after TCRdb re-called the multiplex PCR reads with MiXCR. Among fewer than 200,000 distinct CDR3 sequences listed, around 35% were seen once. Sequenced: axillary lymph node tissue. The receptors derive from a female donor with breast cancer. Some clones in this sample may be carry-over from other donors' samples. Each CDR3 is given with its conserved first and last residue. Each record gives: D gene, clone size, J gene, V gene, CDR3 DNA, CDR3 protein. A D gene is named only where the DNA matches it firmly. Size values are once, few and many counts, or a class for expanded clones, and some rows have none.

D: .; size: few; J: TRBJ1-1; V: TRBV12-3/TRBV12-4; DNA: TGTGCCAGCAGTTTATCGGGTGGCACTGAAGCTTTCTTT; CDR3: CASSLSGGTEAFF
D: TRBD2; size: .; J: TRBJ2-3; V: TRBV10-3; DNA: TGTGCCACAGGGACTAGCGAAGAGGGCACAGATACGCAGTATTTT; CDR3: CATGTSEEGTDTQYF
D: .; size: few; J: TRBJ1-4; V: TRBV12-5; DNA: TGTGTCACGCCCCCGGGGGGGGGCATTAGAGCAACTAATGAAAAACTGTTTTTT; CDR3: CVTPPGGGIRATNEKLFF
D: TRBD1; size: many; J: TRBJ1-5; V: TRBV6-1; DNA: TGTGCCAGCAGTGGGACAGGGTTTAATCAGCCCCAGCATTTT; CDR3: CASSGTGFNQPQHF
D: TRBD2; size: .; J: TRBJ2-3; V: TRBV5-5; DNA: TGTGCCAGCAGCCAGTATAGCGGGGGGGCCATCGCAGATACGCAGTATTTT; CDR3: CASSQYSGGAIADTQYF
D: .; size: many; J: TRBJ1-2; V: TRBV7-9; DNA: TGTGCCAGCAGCTTAGATTCAGGGGACCTTCCCTATGGCTACACCTTC; CDR3: CASSLDSGDLPYGYTF
D: .; size: few; J: TRBJ1-1; V: TRBV30; DNA: TGTGCCTGGAGTGTAGGCGGCAGATTGAACACTGAAGCTTTCTTT; CDR3: CAWSVGGRLNTEAFF
D: .; size: many; J: TRBJ2-7; V: TRBV4-3; DNA: TGCGCCAGCAGCCATGGACCCTCCTACGAGCAGTACTTC; CDR3: CASSHGPSYEQYF
D: TRBD2; size: .; J: TRBJ2-3; V: TRBV20-1; DNA: TGCAGTGCTAGAGTAAGCGGGGGGAGGGATACGCAGTATTTT; CDR3: CSARVSGGRDTQYF
D: TRBD1; size: many; J: TRBJ1-2; V: TRBV29-1; DNA: TGCAGCGTCTCGGGACAGCACGGCTACACCTTC; CDR3: CSVSGQHGYTF
D: .; size: many; J: TRBJ1-6; V: TRBV12-3/TRBV12-4; DNA: TGTGCCAGCAGTTTAGTCGGGCCTTTGGACCCCCTCCACTTT; CDR3: CASSLVGPLDPLHF
D: .; size: .; J: TRBJ1-5; V: TRBV9; DNA: TGTGCCAGCAGCGTAGGGGGGGGCAATCAGCCCCAGCATTTT; CDR3: CASSVGGGNQPQHF
D: .; size: many; J: TRBJ1-2; V: TRBV10-1; DNA: TGCGCCAGCCCGGGCAGGGCCCTTGGCTACACCTTC; CDR3: CASPGRALGYTF
D: TRBD1; size: few; J: TRBJ1-1; V: TRBV7-9; DNA: TGTGCCAGCAGCTTAGAGGGGGCCACTGAAGCTTTCTTT; CDR3: CASSLEGATEAFF
D: .; size: .; J: TRBJ1-6; V: TRBV15; DNA: TGTGCCAGCAGCTTGGAAGGCAGTGGGAATTATCCCCTCCACTTT; CDR3: CASSLEGSGNYPLHF
D: .; size: many; J: TRBJ2-7; V: TRBV7-2; DNA: TGTGCCAGCAGCTTACCCAGCGAGCAGTACTTC; CDR3: CASSLPSEQYF
D: .; size: many; J: TRBJ2-7; V: TRBV7-2; DNA: TGTGCCAGCAGCTCCACCCCAGGGAGCTCCTACGAGCAGTACTTC; CDR3: CASSSTPGSSYEQYF
D: .; size: many; J: TRBJ2-1; V: TRBV7-6; DNA: TGTGCCAGCAGCTTAGCGCAGTGGAGCTCCTACAATGAGCAGTTCTTC; CDR3: CASSLAQWSSYNEQFF
D: .; size: many; J: TRBJ2-2; V: TRBV15; DNA: TGTGCCACCAGCATCGGGGGGCTCAACACCGGGGAGCTGTTTTTT; CDR3: CATSIGGLNTGELFF
D: TRBD2; size: many; J: TRBJ2-1; V: TRBV18; DNA: TGTGCCAGCTCACCCCGGACTAGCGGGAGGAATGAGCAGTTCTTC; CDR3: CASSPRTSGRNEQFF
D: .; size: many; J: TRBJ2-3; V: TRBV7-6; DNA: TGTGCCAGCAGTCAAGGTGGCGGCCCGTCTGGCACAGATACGCAGTATTTT; CDR3: CASSQGGGPSGTDTQYF
D: TRBD2; size: many; J: TRBJ2-7; V: TRBV7-9; DNA: TGTGCCAGCAGCTTTAGGCTAGCGGGGGGTCGCGACGAGCAGTACTTC; CDR3: CASSFRLAGGRDEQYF
D: .; size: many; J: TRBJ2-6; V: TRBV11-2; DNA: TGTGCCAGCAGCTTAATGGCGGCCGCCGGGGCCAACGTCCTGACTTTC; CDR3: CASSLMAAAGANVLTF
D: .; size: many; J: TRBJ2-3; V: TRBV5-1; DNA: TGCGCCAGCAGCTTCCGGCCCGGGGAGCCCACAGATACGCAGTATTTT; CDR3: CASSFRPGEPTDTQYF
D: .; size: .; J: TRBJ2-7; V: TRBV28; DNA: TGTGCCAGCAGTTTACTGGGGTCTAGCAGGGTCTCCTACGAGCAGTACTTC; CDR3: CASSLLGSSRVSYEQYF
D: TRBD1; size: many; J: TRBJ1-4; V: TRBV7-2; DNA: TGTGCCAGCAGCTTCCAGGGGGCTCGGGAAAAACTGTTTTTT; CDR3: CASSFQGAREKLFF
D: .; size: many; J: TRBJ2-1; V: TRBV28; DNA: TGTGCCAGCAGTTTGGCTGGGACGCGCAATGAGCAGTTCTTC; CDR3: CASSLAGTRNEQFF